This T cell receptor (beta chain) was sequenced for a study of beta chain features in type 1 diabetes. Every isolated RNA sample was fully reverse transcribed, so sequencing captured expressed TCRB transcripts. Using immunoSEQ multiplex PCR, the repertoire was profiled, and TCRdb retains in-frame clones only, with some absent. Of about 640,000 clones detected, 9.5% to 15% appear once; the ten largest clones hold approximately 0.11%. The sample holds a few counts of this clone. Its cognate antigen is unknown. Overall study results and limits: In every one of the four CD4+ subsets, TCRB CDR3s were moderately but significantly shorter in Type 1 diabetes patients.

Sorting of CD4+ naive, central memory, regulatory and stem cell-like memory cells was performed via CD45RO/CCR7/CD25/CD127/CD95/CD27. Purity exceeded 98% in all sorted populations. The sequence was obtained from a man younger than 45 with type 1 diabetes. Sample: naive CD4+ T cells from blood.

CDR3 region: CAWEGAGNTIYF. The CDR3 DNA follows: TGTGCCTGGGAAGGGGCTGGAAACACCATATATTTT. The chain couples TRBV30 to TRBJ1-3; perhaps TRBD1 as D (5 bases). CDR3 length: 12 residues. Germline CDR1 and CDR2: GTSNPN and SVGIG (reference sequence). The V gene lost 5 bases and the J gene lost 2 bases, with 7 bases spanning the gap.